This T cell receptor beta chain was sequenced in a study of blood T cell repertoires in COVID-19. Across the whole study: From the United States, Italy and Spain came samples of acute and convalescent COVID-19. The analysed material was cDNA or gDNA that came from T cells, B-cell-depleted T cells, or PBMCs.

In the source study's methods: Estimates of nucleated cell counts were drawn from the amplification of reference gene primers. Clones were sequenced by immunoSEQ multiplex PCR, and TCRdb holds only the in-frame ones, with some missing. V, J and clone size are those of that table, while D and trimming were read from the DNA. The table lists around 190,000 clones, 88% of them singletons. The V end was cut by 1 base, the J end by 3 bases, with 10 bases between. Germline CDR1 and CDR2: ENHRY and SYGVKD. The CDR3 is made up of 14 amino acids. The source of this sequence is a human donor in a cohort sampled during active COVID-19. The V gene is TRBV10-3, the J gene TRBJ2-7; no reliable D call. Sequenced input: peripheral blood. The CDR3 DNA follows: TGTGCCATCAGTGAGTTAACTGGAGACTACGAGCAGTACTTC. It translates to CAISELTGDYEQYF.